This TCR beta chain was profiled in a study of CD8+CD57+ T cells in acquired aplastic anemia. Study observations and caveats: Patients and controls shared about 27 CD8+ CDR3 sequences.

Genomic DNA was employed as the template in profiling TCR beta VDJ and CDR3. One entry per CDR3 protein results from TCRdb running MiXCR on the reads. The table lists fewer than 300,000 distinct CDR3 sequences, 82% of them singletons. The sequenced patients had an expansion of CD8+CD57+ cells seen by flow cytometry. As concerns this clonotype: Its antigen remains unknown.

This receptor was obtained from a human donor with aplastic anemia. Sequenced sample: sorted CD4+, CD8+, or CD8+CD57+ T cells (not recorded which) from PBMCs.

CDR3 residues: CASSSYGGTDTQYF. CDR3 nucleotides: TGTGCCAGTAGTAGTTACGGGGGCACAGATACGCAGTATTTT. The V call is TRBV19, the J call TRBJ2-3; maybe TRBD2 (5 bases). The CDR3 has 14 amino acids. The V and J ends lost 4 bases and 1 base respectively, with 9 bases between them. Germline V CDR1 and CDR2: LNHDA, SQIVND (reference sequence). The full variable domain, completed using reference TRBV19 and TRBJ2-3, is DGGITQSPKYLFRKEGQNVTLSCEQNLNHDAMYWYRQDPGQGLRLIYYSQIVNDFQKGDIAEGYSVSREKKESFPLTVTSAQKNPTAFYLCASSSYGGTDTQYFGPGTRLTVL.